One T cell receptor beta chain is described in this entry. Its specificity is not known. The data originate from a study of cytomegalovirus exposure and HLA in healthy donors. Findings of the study overall: Within an earlier analysis, most TCR beta V segments proved productive either about 90% or about 30% of the time. In a later analysis, a missense DCLRE1C variant was linked to TCR beta V- and J-gene trimming.

Primers: 60 Vbeta forward and 13 Jbeta reverse. TCRdb keeps only in-frame clones here, not all; method: immunoSEQ multiplex PCR. The sample includes over 110,000 clones, more than 70% of them seen just once. With 3 bases removed from V and 2 bases from J, the gap between germline ends came to 12 bases. From germline, CDR1 is SGHAT and CDR2 FQNNGV. This CDR3 is 15 amino acids long. Sequencing input: PBMCs. This clonotype originated in a male donor in good health and CMV-seropositive. The rearrangement links TRBV11-2 to TRBJ2-3; D is possibly TRBD2 (5 bases). CDR3 sequence: CASSFEGKYTDTQYF. The CDR3 region has the DNA TGTGCCAGCAGCTTTGAGGGCAAGTACACAGATACGCAGTATTTT.